These T cell receptor beta chains were read from a single sample in a study of beta chain features in type 1 diabetes. Sequencing used immunoSEQ multiplex PCR; TCRdb keeps in-frame clones, though not all of them. The sample carries about half a million clones, around 30% recorded once. Sequencing input: naive CD4+ T cells from blood. The receptors come from a young man in good health. CDR3s include the opening cysteine and the closing phenylalanine or tryptophan. Each record gives: clone size, D gene, J gene, V gene, CDR3 protein, CDR3 DNA. A D gene is named only where the DNA matches it firmly. Size is omitted from some rows. Given values are once, few, many or a class for expanded clones.

size: few
D: TRBD2
J: TRBJ2-4
V: TRBV14
CDR3: CASSQGPGLREIVKNIQYF
DNA: TGTGCCAGCAGCCAAGGGCCCGGTTTGCGGGAGATTGTCAAAAACATTCAGTACTTC

size: few
D: -
J: TRBJ2-3
V: TRBV30
CDR3: CAWSVRWESTDTQYF
DNA: TGTGCCTGGAGTGTTAGGTGGGAGTCAACAGATACGCAGTATTTT

size: few
D: -
J: TRBJ1-1
V: TRBV18
CDR3: CASSPVTGEAFF
DNA: TGTGCCAGCTCACCTGTCACAGGGGAAGCTTTCTTT

size: -
D: -
J: TRBJ2-7
V: TRBV29-1
CDR3: CSVARTGTLGGQYF
DNA: TGCAGCGTTGCCCGGACAGGCACCCTGGGGGGGCAGTACTTC

size: -
D: -
J: TRBJ2-7
V: TRBV30
CDR3: CACNRDGYSYEQYF
DNA: TGTGCCTGCAACCGGGACGGGTACTCCTACGAGCAGTACTTC

size: few
D: -
J: TRBJ2-1
V: TRBV9
CDR3: CASSVGQSYNEQFF
DNA: TGTGCCAGCAGCGTAGGTCAGTCCTACAATGAGCAGTTCTTC

size: -
D: -
J: TRBJ2-7
V: TRBV15
CDR3: CATSREKRNYYEQYF
DNA: TGTGCCACCAGCAGGGAAAAAAGAAACTACTACGAGCAGTACTTC

size: -
D: TRBD2
J: TRBJ2-7
V: TRBV9
CDR3: CASSNRGRDGEQYF
DNA: TGTGCCAGCAGCAACCGAGGGAGGGACGGGGAGCAGTACTTC

size: few
D: -
J: TRBJ1-1
V: TRBV7-8
CDR3: CASSRGRPDTEAFF
DNA: TGTGCCAGCAGCCGGGGACGGCCGGACACTGAAGCTTTCTTT

size: -
D: -
J: TRBJ1-1
V: TRBV30
CDR3: CAWSLGSPNTEAFF
DNA: TGTGCCTGGAGTCTGGGGAGCCCGAACACTGAAGCTTTCTTT